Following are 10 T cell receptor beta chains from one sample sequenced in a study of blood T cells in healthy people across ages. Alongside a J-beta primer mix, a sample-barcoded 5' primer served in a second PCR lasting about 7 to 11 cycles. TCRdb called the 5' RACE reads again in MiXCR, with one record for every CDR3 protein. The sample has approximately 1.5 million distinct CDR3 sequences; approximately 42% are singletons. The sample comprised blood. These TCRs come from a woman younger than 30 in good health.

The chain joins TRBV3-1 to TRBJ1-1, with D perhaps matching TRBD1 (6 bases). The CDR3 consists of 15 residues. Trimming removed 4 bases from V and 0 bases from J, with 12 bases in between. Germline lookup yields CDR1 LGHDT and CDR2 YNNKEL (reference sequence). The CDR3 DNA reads TGTGCCAGCAGCCCGCAAGGGGGTTTGAACACTGAAGCTTTCTTT. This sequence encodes CASSPQGGLNTEAFF.

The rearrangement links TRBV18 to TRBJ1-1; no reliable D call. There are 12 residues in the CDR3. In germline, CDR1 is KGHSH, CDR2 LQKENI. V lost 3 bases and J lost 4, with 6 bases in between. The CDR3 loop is CASSPAATEAFF. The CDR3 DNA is TGTGCCAGCTCACCCGCAGCCACTGAAGCTTTCTTT.

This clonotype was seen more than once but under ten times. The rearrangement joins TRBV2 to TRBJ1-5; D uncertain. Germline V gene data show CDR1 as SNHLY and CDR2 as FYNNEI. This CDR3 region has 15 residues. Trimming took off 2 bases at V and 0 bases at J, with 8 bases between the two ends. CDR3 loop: CASSERADSNQPQHF. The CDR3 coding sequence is TGTGCCAGCAGTGAACGGGCGGATAGCAATCAGCCCCAGCATTTT.

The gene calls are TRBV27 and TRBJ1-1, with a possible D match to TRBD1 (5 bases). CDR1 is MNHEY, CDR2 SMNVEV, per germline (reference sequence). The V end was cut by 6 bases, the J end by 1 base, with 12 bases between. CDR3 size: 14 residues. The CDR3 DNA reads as TGTGCCAGCAGCCAGACAGCTTCGAACACTGAAGCTTTCTTT. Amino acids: CASSQTASNTEAFF.

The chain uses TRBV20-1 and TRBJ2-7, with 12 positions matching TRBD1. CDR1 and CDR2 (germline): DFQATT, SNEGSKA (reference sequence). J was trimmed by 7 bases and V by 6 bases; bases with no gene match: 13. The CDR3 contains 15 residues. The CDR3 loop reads CSAATPGQGAGEQYF. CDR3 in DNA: TGCAGTGCGGCTACACCGGGACAGGGGGCTGGTGAGCAGTACTTC.

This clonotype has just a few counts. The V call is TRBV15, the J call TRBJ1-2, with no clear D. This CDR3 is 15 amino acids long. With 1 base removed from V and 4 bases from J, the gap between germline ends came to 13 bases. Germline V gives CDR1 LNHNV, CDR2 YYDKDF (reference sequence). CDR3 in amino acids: CATSRAQGPTYGYTF. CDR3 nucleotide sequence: TGTGCCACCAGCAGAGCCCAAGGACCGACCTATGGCTACACCTTC.

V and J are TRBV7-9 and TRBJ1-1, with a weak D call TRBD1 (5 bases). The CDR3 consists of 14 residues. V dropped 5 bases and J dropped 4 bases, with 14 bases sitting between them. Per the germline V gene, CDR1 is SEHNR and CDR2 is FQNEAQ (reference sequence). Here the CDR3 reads CASSRDLGGTEAFF. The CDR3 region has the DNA TGTGCCAGCAGCCGCGACCTGGGGGGCACTGAAGCTTTCTTT.

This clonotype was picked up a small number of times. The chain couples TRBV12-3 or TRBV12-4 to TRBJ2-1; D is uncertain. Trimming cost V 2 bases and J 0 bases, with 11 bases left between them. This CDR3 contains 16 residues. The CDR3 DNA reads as TGTGCCAGCAGTTTATCGGATCCGCGCTCCTACAATGAGCAGTTCTTC. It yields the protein CASSLSDPRSYNEQFF.

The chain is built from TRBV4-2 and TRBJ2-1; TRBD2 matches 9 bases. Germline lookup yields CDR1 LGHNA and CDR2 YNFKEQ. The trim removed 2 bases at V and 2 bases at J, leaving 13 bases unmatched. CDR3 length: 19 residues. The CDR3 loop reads CASSQRPGSGRTPYNEQFF. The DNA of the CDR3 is TGTGCCAGCAGCCAACGGCCGGGGAGCGGGAGGACCCCCTACAATGAGCAGTTCTTC.

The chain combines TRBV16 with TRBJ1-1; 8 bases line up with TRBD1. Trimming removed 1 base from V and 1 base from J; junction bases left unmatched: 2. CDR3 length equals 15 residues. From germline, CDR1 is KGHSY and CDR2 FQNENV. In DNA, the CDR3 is TGTGCCAGCAGCCAATTCGGGACAGGGAACACTGAAGCTTTCTTT. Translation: CASSQFGTGNTEAFF.